This T cell receptor beta chain was identified in a study of T cells in Graves' hyperthyroidism and ophthalmopathy. V gave up 7 bases and J gave up 8 bases, with 14 bases separating them. The CDR3 spans 12 residues. Germline CDR1 reads SEHNR; CDR2 reads FQNEAQ (reference sequence). It was RNA transcripts that yielded the amplified TCR beta CDR3 regions. Carried out on the TCR CDR3, a first-round RT-PCR used the HTBI primer set. TCRdb reprocessed the multiplex PCR reads with MiXCR, giving one entry per CDR3 protein. Here the sample spans around 570,000 distinct CDR3 sequences, around 20% being singletons. Clinical Activity Scores of at least 3, NOSPECS grades of at least 4 and durations under 3 months characterized ophthalmopathy patients. Patients were excluded because of uncontrolled infection, other autoimmune disease, pregnancy or lactation. A word on this clonotype: What it binds is not known.

Findings and limits, study-wide: Blood held most thyroid clonotypes expanded above 0.001 frequency.

The chain combines TRBV7-9 with TRBJ1-1; the D gene is possibly TRBD1 (6 bases). Sequencing was done on a sample of blood. The TCR sequence derives from a man aged 35 to 55 with Graves' ophthalmopathy. CDR3 DNA: TGTGCCAGCATCCCACAGGGAAGAGAAGCTTTCTTT. This sequence encodes CASIPQGREAFF.